This T cell receptor (beta chain) came from a study of blood T cell repertoires in COVID-19. Study context: The United States, Italy and Spain provided the acute and convalescent COVID-19 samples. Nucleic acid was either cDNA or gDNA, and it came from T cells, B-cell-depleted T cells, or PBMCs.

Regarding this clone: Other DNA sequences in the sample encode the same CDR3.

Trimming shortened V by 7 bases and J by 0 bases, and 14 bases separated the two germline ends. The germline CDR1 and CDR2 sequences are SGHRS and YFSETQ. The CDR3 contains 16 residues. Study processing details: Reference gene primer amplification yielded estimated nucleated cell counts. Clones were sequenced by immunoSEQ multiplex PCR, and TCRdb holds only the in-frame ones, with some missing. The V and J calls and clone size were taken over from that table, and D and trimming were inferred from the DNA. The sample lists roughly 30,000 clones; about three quarters were seen once. This TCR was recovered from a boy aged 2 to 10 with active or convalescent COVID-19. This chain uses TRBV5-1 with TRBJ1-6, with a tentative D call TRBD1 (5 bases). The sequenced sample consisted of peripheral blood. CDR3 sequence reads: CASRDGSYSYNSPLHF. CDR3 nucleotide sequence: TGCGCCAGCCGGGACGGGAGTTACTCCTATAATTCACCCCTCCACTTT.